These T cell receptor beta chains were read from a single sample in a study of immune evolution from preneoplasia to lung adenocarcinoma. The table came from immunoSEQ multiplex PCR; TCRdb's copy has only in-frame clones and leaves some out. The profile shows 25,000 to 30,000 clones, about three quarters of them singletons. Sequencing used FFPE invasive lung adenocarcinoma tissue. Receptor source: a person in their sixties with invasive lung adenocarcinoma. Some clones in this sample may be carry-over from other donors' samples. CDR3s include the opening cysteine and the closing phenylalanine or tryptophan. The D gene is left open where the match is weak. A clone size is listed for some rows: how often the clone was seen (once, few, many), or a class if it is expanded.

V	size	D	J	CDR3	DNA
TRBV10-1	-	-	TRBJ2-1	CASSSRRALNEQFF	TGCGCCAGCAGCTCCAGGAGGGCCTTAAATGAGCAGTTCTTC
TRBV28	-	TRBD1	TRBJ2-7	CASRRQGRHEQYF	TGTGCCAGCAGAAGACAGGGTAGACACGAGCAGTACTTC
TRBV2	-	-	TRBJ2-3	CASRARGSDTQYF	TGTGCCAGCAGGGCACGGGGTTCAGATACGCAGTATTTT
TRBV9	-	-	TRBJ2-2	CASSVENTGELFF	TGTGCCAGCAGCGTAGAGAACACCGGGGAGCTGTTTTTT
TRBV2	-	-	TRBJ2-7	CASSEDSHEQYF	TGTGCCAGCAGCGAGGACAGCCACGAGCAGTACTTC
TRBV9	once	-	TRBJ1-3	CASSANSGNTIYF	TGTGCCAGCAGCGCTAACTCTGGAAACACCATATATTTT
TRBV7-2	once	-	TRBJ2-7	CASSSEPRGPSYEQYF	TGTGCCAGCAGCTCCGAACCCAGAGGACCCTCCTACGAGCAGTACTTC
TRBV30	-	-	TRBJ2-7	CAWGGHSYEQYF	TGTGCCTGGGGAGGTCACTCCTACGAGCAGTACTTC
TRBV12-5	-	-	TRBJ1-1	CASGANRAGSTEAFF	TGTGCTAGTGGGGCCAACAGGGCTGGGAGCACTGAAGCTTTCTTT
TRBV6-5	few	-	TRBJ2-7	CASIRLGSYEQYF	TGTGCCAGCATTCGGCTCGGCTCCTACGAGCAGTACTTC
TRBV29-1	-	-	TRBJ2-4	CSASTGNQNIQYF	TGCAGCGCTTCCACAGGGAACCAAAACATTCAGTACTTC
TRBV10-2	-	TRBD2	TRBJ2-2	CASKAGVGTGELFF	TGCGCCAGCAAGGCGGGAGTTGGAACCGGGGAGCTGTTTTTT
TRBV19	-	-	TRBJ1-5	CASTTRVNQPQHF	TGTGCCAGTACCACTAGGGTAAATCAGCCCCAGCATTTT
TRBV5-1	-	-	TRBJ2-5	CASSARSSETQYF	TGCGCCAGCAGCGCGCGGTCATCAGAGACCCAGTACTTC
TRBV5-4	-	TRBD1	TRBJ1-2	CASSSTGGSYGYTF	TGTGCCAGCAGCTCTACAGGGGGGAGCTATGGCTACACCTTC
TRBV5-1	once	TRBD2	TRBJ2-1	CASRGTSGAYNEQFF	TGCGCCAGCAGAGGGACTAGTGGAGCCTACAATGAGCAGTTCTTC
TRBV5-1	-	TRBD1	TRBJ2-3	CASSLAGDRPTDTQYF	TGCGCCAGCAGCTTGGCTGGGGACAGACCCACAGATACGCAGTATTTT
TRBV25-1	-	TRBD1	TRBJ2-7	CASTRTGQGYEQYF	TGTGCCAGCACCCGAACCGGACAGGGCTACGAGCAGTACTTC
TRBV6-1	-	-	TRBJ2-7	CANSEGTGPYEQYF	TGTGCCAACTCGGAGGGGACCGGCCCCTACGAGCAGTACTTC
TRBV20-1	few	-	TRBJ1-2	CSAAEGGYTF	TGCAGTGCTGCTGAAGGTGGCTACACCTTC
TRBV5-1	few	TRBD2	TRBJ2-1	CASSLVAGGPPEQFF	TGCGCCAGCAGCTTGGTCGCGGGAGGGCCGCCTGAGCAGTTCTTC
TRBV7-8	-	-	TRBJ1-5	CASSSISNQPQHF	TGTGCCAGCAGCTCGATTTCTAATCAGCCCCAGCATTTT
TRBV9	-	TRBD1	TRBJ1-1	CASSPTGTNTEAFF	TGTGCCAGCAGCCCGACAGGGACGAACACTGAAGCTTTCTTT